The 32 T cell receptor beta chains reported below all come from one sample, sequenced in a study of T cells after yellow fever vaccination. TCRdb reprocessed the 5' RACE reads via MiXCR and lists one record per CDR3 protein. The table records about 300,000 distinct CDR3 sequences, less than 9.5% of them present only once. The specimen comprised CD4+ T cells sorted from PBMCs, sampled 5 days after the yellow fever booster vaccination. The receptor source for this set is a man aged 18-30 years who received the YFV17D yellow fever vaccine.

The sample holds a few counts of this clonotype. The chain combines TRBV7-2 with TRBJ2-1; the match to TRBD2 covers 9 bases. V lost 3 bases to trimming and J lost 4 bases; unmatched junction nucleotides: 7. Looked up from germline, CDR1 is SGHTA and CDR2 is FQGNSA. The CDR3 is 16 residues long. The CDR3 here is CASSFVAGERYNEQFF. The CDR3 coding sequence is TGTGCCAGCAGCTTTGTAGCGGGGGAGAGGTACAATGAGCAGTTCTTC.

CDR3 in DNA: TGCGCCAGCAGCTTATCAGGGTTAAGCAATCAGCCCCAGCATTTT. Its protein product is CASSLSGLSNQPQHF. The rearrangement uses TRBV5-1 and TRBJ1-5; maybe TRBD1 (5 bases). Germline V gene data show CDR1 as SGHRS and CDR2 as YFSETQ. The CDR3 contains 15 residues. The ends were cut back, 2 bases at V and 1 base at J, with 10 bases in the middle.

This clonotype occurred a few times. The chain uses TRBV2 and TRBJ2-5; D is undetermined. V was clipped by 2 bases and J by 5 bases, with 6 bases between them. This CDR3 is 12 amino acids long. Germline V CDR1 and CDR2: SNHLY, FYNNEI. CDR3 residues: CASSERTETQYF. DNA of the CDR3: TGTGCCAGCAGTGAAAGGACGGAGACCCAGTACTTC. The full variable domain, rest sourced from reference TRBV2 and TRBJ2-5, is EPEVTQTPSHQVTQMGQEVILRCVPISNHLYFYWYRQILGQKVEFLVSFYNNEISEKSEIFDDQFSVERPDGSNFTLKIRSTKLEDSAMYFCASSERTETQYFGPGTRLLVL.

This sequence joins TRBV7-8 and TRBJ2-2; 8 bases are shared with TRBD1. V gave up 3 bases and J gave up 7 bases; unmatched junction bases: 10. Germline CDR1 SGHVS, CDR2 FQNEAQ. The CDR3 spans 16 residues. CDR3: CASSFRTGTEFGELFF. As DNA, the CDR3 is TGTGCCAGCAGCTTCCGGACAGGGACAGAATTCGGGGAGCTGTTTTTT.

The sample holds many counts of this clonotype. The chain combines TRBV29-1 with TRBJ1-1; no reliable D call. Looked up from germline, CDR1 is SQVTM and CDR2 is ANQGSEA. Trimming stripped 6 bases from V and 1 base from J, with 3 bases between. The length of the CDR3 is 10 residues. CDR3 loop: CSVTNTEAFF. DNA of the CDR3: TGCAGCGTGACGAACACTGAAGCTTTCTTT.

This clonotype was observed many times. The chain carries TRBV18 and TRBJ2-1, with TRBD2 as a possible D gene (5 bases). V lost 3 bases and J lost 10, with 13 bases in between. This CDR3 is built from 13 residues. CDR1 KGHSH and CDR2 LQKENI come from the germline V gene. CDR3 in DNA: TGTGCCAGCTCACCTCGATCCCCGGGGGAGCAGTTCTTC. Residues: CASSPRSPGEQFF.

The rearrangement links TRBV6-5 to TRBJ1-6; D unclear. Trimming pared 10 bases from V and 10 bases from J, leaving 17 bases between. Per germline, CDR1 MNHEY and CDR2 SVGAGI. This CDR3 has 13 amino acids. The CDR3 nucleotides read TGTGCCACCTCCGGCCCTCTCGGGTCACCCCTCCACTTT. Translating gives CATSGPLGSPLHF.

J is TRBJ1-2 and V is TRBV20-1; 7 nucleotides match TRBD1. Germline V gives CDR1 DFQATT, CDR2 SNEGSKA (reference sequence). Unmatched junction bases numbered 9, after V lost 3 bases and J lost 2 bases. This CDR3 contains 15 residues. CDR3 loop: CSARARAGGNYGYTF. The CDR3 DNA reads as TGCAGTGCTAGGGCAAGGGCAGGGGGGAACTATGGCTACACCTTC.

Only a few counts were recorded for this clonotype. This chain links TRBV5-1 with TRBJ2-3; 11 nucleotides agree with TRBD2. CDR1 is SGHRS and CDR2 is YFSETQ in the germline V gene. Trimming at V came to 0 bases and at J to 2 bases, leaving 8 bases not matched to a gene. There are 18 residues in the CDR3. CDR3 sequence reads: CASSLGLAGSTNTDTQYF. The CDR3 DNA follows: TGCGCCAGCAGCTTGGGACTAGCGGGGTCCACCAACACAGATACGCAGTATTTT.

The CDR3, as DNA: TGCGCCAGCAGTTTCGGGGGCAACAATGAGCAGTTCTTC. Translated, it gives CASSFGGNNEQFF. The chain carries TRBV5-1 and TRBJ2-1, with D perhaps TRBD1 or TRBD2 (6 bases each). Trimming stripped 5 bases from V and 5 bases from J, with 11 bases between. Per germline, CDR1 SGHRS and CDR2 YFSETQ. This CDR3 is built from 13 residues.

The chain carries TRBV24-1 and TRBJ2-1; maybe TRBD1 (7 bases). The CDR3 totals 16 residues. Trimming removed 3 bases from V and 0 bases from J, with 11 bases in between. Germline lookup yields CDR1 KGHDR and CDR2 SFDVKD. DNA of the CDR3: TGTGCCACCAGTGATGGGGGGACAGCCTCCTACAATGAGCAGTTCTTC. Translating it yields CATSDGGTASYNEQFF.

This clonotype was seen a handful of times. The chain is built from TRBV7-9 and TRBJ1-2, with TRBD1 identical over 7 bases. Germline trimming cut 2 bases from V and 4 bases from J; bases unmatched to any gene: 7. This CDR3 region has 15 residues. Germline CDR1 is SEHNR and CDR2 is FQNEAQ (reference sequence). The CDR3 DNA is TGTGCCAGCAGCTTACTCGGACAGGTCTCCTATGGCTACACCTTC. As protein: CASSLLGQVSYGYTF.

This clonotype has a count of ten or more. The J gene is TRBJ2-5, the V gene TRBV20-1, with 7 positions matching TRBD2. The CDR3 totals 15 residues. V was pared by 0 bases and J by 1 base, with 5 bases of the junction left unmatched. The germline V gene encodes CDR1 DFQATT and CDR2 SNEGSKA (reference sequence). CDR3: CSARDNLAVQETQYF. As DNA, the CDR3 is TGCAGTGCTAGAGATAACCTAGCGGTCCAAGAGACCCAGTACTTC.

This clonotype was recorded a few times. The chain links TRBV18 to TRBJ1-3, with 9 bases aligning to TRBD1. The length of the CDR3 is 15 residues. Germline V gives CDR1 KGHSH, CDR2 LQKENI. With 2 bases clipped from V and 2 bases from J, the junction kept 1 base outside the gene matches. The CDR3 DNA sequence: TGTGCCAGCTCACCAGGGACAGGGCCTGGAAACACCATATATTTT. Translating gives CASSPGTGPGNTIYF.

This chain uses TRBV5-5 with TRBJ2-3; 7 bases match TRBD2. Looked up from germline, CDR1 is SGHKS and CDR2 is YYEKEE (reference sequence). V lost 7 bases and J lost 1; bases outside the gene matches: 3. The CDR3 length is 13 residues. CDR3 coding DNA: TGTGCCAGCGGACTAGACGGCACAGATACGCAGTATTTT. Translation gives CASGLDGTDTQYF.

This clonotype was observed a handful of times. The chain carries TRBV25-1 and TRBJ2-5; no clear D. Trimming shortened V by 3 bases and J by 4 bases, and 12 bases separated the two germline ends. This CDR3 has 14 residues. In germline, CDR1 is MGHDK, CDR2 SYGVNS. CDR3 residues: CASSEGRTRETQYF. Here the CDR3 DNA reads TGTGCCAGCAGTGAGGGTAGGACCCGAGAGACCCAGTACTTC.

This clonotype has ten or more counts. The CDR3 loop reads CASSPGQKYEQYF. CDR3 bases: TGTGCCAGCAGCCCGGGACAGAAGTACGAGCAGTACTTC. The rearrangement links TRBV5-4 to TRBJ2-7; 7 bases fit TRBD1. Unmatched junction bases numbered 5, after V lost 4 bases and J lost 4 bases. The CDR3 is 13 amino acids. Per germline, CDR1 SGHNT and CDR2 YYREEE (reference sequence).

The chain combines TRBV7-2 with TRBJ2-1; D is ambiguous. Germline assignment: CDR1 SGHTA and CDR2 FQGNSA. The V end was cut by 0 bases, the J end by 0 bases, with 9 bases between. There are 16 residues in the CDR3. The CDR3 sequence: CASSLAASSSYNEQFF. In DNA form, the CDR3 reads TGTGCCAGCAGCTTAGCGGCCAGTAGCTCCTACAATGAGCAGTTCTTC.

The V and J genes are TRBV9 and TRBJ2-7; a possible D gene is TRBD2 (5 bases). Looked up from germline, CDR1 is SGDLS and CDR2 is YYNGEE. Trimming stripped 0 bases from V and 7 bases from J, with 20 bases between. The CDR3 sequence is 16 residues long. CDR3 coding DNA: TGTGCCAGCAGCGTAGGGCCAGCACAGAGGGTCGAAGAGCAGTACTTC. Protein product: CASSVGPAQRVEEQYF. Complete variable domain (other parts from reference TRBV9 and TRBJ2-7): DSGVTQTPKHLITATGQRVTLRCSPRSGDLSVYWYQQSLDQGLQFLIQYYNGEERAKGNILERFSAQQFPDLHSELNLSSLELGDSALYFCASSVGPAQRVEEQYFGPGTRLTVT.

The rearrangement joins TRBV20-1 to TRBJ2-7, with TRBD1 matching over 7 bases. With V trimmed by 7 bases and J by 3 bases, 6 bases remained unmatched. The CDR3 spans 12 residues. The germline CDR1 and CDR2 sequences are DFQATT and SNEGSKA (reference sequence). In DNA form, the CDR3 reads TGCAGTGGTCGGGACAGTAGCTACGAGCAGTACGTC. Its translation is CSGRDSSYEQYV.

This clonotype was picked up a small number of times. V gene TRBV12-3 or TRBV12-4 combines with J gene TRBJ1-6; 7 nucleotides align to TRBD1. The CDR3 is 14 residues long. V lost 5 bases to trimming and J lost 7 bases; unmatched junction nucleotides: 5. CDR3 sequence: CASSATGNNSPLHF. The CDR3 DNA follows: TGTGCCAGCAGTGCGACAGGGAACAATTCACCCCTCCACTTT.

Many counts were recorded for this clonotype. The CDR3 region has the DNA TGTGCCAGCAAGGGACAGGGCTATGGCTACACCTTC. Translating gives CASKGQGYGYTF. The chain carries TRBV6-2 or TRBV6-3 and TRBJ1-2; 9 bases agree with TRBD1. Germline V CDR1 and CDR2: MNHEY, SVGEGT. The V gene end was trimmed by 7 bases and the J gene end by 4 bases; junction bases not matched to a gene: 1. The CDR3 consists of 12 residues.

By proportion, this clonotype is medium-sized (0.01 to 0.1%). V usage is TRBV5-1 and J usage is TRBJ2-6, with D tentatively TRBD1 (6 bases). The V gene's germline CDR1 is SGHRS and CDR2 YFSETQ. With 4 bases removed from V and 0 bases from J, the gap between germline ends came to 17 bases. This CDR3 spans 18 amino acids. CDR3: CASSRNPRDISGANVLTF. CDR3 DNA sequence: TGCGCCAGCAGCCGGAACCCTCGGGACATCTCTGGGGCCAACGTCCTGACTTTC. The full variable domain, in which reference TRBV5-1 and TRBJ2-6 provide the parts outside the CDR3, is KAGVTQTPRYLIKTRGQQVTLSCSPISGHRSVSWYQQTPGQGLQFLFEYFSETQRNKGNFPGRFSGRQFSNSRSEMNVSTLELGDSALYLCASSRNPRDISGANVLTFGAGSRLTVL.

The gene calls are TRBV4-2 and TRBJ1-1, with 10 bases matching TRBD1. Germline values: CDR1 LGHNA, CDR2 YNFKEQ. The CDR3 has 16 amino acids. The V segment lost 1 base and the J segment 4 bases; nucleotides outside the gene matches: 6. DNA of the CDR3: TGTGCCAGCAGCCAAGTTGGGACAGGGGCGCGCACTGAAGCTTTCTTT. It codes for CASSQVGTGARTEAFF.

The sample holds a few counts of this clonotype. In DNA form, the CDR3 reads TGCAGTGCTAGGGCAGGGACCTATGGCTACACCTTC. This translates into CSARAGTYGYTF. V and J are TRBV20-1 and TRBJ1-2; D may be TRBD1 (5 bases). This CDR3 is built from 12 residues. With 3 bases removed from V and 4 bases from J, the gap between germline ends came to 9 bases. In germline, CDR1 is DFQATT, CDR2 SNEGSKA (reference sequence).

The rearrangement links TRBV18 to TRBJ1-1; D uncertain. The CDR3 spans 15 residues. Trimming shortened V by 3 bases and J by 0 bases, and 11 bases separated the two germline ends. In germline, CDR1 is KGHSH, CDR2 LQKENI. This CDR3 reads CASSPPSILNTEAFF. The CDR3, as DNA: TGTGCCAGCTCACCCCCCTCAATTTTGAACACTGAAGCTTTCTTT.

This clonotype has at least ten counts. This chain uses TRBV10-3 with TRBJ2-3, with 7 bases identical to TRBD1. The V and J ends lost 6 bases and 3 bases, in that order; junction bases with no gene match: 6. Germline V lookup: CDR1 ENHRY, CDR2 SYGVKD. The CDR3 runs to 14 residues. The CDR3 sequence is CAIRIRGRTDTQYF. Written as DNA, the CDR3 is TGTGCCATCAGGATAAGGGGGCGAACAGATACGCAGTATTTT.

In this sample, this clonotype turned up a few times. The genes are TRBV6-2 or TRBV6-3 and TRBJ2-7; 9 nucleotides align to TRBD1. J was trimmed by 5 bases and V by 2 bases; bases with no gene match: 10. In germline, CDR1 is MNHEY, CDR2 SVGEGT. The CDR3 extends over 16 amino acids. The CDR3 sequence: CASSYPSGTGFDEQYV. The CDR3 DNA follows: TGTGCCAGCAGTTACCCCTCCGGGACAGGGTTTGACGAGCAGTACGTC.

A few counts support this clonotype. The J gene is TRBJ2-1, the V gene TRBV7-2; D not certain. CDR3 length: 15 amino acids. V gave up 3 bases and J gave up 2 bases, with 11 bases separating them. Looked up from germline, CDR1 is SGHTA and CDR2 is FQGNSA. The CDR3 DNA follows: TGTGCCAGCAGCTTTCTCCACTCGACCTACAATGAGCAGTTCTTC. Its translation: CASSFLHSTYNEQFF.

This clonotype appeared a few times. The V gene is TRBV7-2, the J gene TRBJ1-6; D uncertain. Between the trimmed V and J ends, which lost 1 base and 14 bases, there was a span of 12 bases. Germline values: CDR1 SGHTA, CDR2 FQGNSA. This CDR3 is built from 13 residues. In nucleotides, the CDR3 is TGTGCCAGCAGCTTAGAGTCTTCAGGTGCCCTCCACTTT. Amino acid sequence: CASSLESSGALHF.

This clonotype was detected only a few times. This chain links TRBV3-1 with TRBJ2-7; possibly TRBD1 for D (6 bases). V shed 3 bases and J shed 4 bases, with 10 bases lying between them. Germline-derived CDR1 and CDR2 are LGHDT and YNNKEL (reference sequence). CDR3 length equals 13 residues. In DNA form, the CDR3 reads TGTGCCAGCAGCCAGATGGGGGCATACGAGCAGTACTTC. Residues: CASSQMGAYEQYF.

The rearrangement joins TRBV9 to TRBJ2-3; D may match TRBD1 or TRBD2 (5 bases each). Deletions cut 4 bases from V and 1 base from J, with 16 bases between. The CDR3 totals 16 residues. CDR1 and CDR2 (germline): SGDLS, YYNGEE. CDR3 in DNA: TGTGCCAGCAGCCCTACGATATGGGACGGCACAGATACGCAGTATTTT. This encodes CASSPTIWDGTDTQYF.